A selection of T cell receptor beta chains follows, all from one sample in a study of response to subunit inactivated influenza vaccine. TCRdb itself ran the RT-PCR reads through MiXCR, one entry per CDR3 protein. The data hold fewer than 800,000 distinct CDR3 sequences, with 15% to 17% observed a single time. This specimen consisted of PBMCs from blood, obtained roughly 12 days after vaccination. The origin of the receptors is a man aged 50-60 years who received an inactivated influenza vaccine. CDR3s include the opening cysteine and the closing phenylalanine or tryptophan.

v_gene	j_gene	CDR3aa
TRBV3-1	TRBJ1-1	CASSQQQGNTEAFF
TRBV5-1	TRBJ2-7	CASSLDNGQGQGEQYF
TRBV28	TRBJ1-4	CASSDGATNEKLFF
TRBV30	TRBJ2-2	CAWSAQGSGELFF
TRBV6-1	TRBJ1-1	CASSEVGGHTEAFF
TRBV12-3/TRBV12-4	TRBJ1-5	CASKAGPNQPQHF
TRBV20-1	TRBJ2-1	CSAGLAGGNLYNEQFF
TRBV4-1	TRBJ2-7	CASSHTAGGGSYEQYF
TRBV27	TRBJ1-2	CASSPWDRGYNGYTF
TRBV3-1	TRBJ2-2	CASGRGNINTGELFF
TRBV30	TRBJ1-5	CAWSKDSNQPQHF
TRBV12-3/TRBV12-4	TRBJ1-1	CASSWDRRLSTEAFF
TRBV6-1	TRBJ1-5	CASSPLGGVQPQHF
TRBV7-2	TRBJ2-2	CASSIRTGEPGELFF
TRBV27	TRBJ2-7	CASSRRPGGRIIAYEQYF
TRBV10-3	TRBJ1-1	CAIRDRINTEAFF
TRBV7-9	TRBJ2-1	CASSLGTRTEGEQFF
TRBV9	TRBJ2-1	CASSPSGRMYNEQFF
TRBV10-2	TRBJ1-2	CASSESRGHYGYTF
TRBV13	TRBJ2-4	CASSFGDRVNIQYF
TRBV2	TRBJ1-6	CASTYGQGSPPLHF
TRBV6-1	TRBJ2-1	CASNQLSGGAGNEQFF
TRBV29-1	TRBJ2-3	CSVLAGGADTQYF
TRBV14	TRBJ2-1	CASGRQGLSGQFF
TRBV24-1	TRBJ1-2	CATSDGRSYGYTF
TRBV3-1	TRBJ2-7	CASSSGGFDEQYF
TRBV5-1	TRBJ2-1	CASSLVTSGAYNEQFF
TRBV29-1	TRBJ2-1	CSVPKSGGLAQTNEQFF
TRBV29-1	TRBJ2-5	CSVEDSNRRGETQYF
TRBV10-3	TRBJ2-1	CAISELVDEQFF
TRBV12-3/TRBV12-4	TRBJ2-2	CASNPLTRSTGELFF
TRBV6-4	TRBJ1-1	CASTSGQGNTEAFF
TRBV6-1	TRBJ2-3	CASSQTTSTDTQYF
TRBV6-6	TRBJ1-2	CASSPGTGTGYTF
TRBV6-5	TRBJ2-7	CASSFPFGRDRGSSYEQYF
TRBV7-9	TRBJ2-3	CASRGAQGTARTDTQYF
TRBV2	TRBJ2-7	CASRADRGSSYEQYF
TRBV3-1	TRBJ1-1	CASSHPRGSEAFF
TRBV7-2	TRBJ2-2	CASPQGKRSTGELFF
TRBV7-2	TRBJ1-2	CASSLVRVPGDGYTF
TRBV20-1	TRBJ2-1	CSVSGRAVYEQFF
TRBV30	TRBJ2-1	CAWRQTLSSYNEQFF
TRBV29-1	TRBJ2-2	CSVEQGNGELFF
TRBV28	TRBJ2-7	CASFRSGRILHEQYF
TRBV18	TRBJ2-5	CASSRIQKETQYF
TRBV5-2	TRBJ2-7	CASKMESGNLNYEQYF
TRBV10-3	TRBJ2-6	CAISEWAREAGANVLTF
TRBV28	TRBJ2-1	CASSPYRLARNEQFF
TRBV7-9	TRBJ2-1	CASSLGQGKNLRNEQFF
TRBV12-3/TRBV12-4	TRBJ1-5	CASSRGQGYQPQHF
TRBV6-2/TRBV6-3	TRBJ2-1	CASSYGQIGNEQFF